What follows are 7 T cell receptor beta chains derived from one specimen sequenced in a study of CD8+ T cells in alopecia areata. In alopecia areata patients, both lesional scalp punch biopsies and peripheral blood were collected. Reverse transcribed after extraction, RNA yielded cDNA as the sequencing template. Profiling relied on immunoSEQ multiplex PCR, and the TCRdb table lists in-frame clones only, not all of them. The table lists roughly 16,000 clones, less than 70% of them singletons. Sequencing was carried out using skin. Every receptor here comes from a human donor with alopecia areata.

CDR3 protein: CASSLALGPYGYTF. CDR3 nucleotides: TGCGCCAGCAGCTTGGCTTTGGGACCATATGGCTACACCTTC. The genes are TRBV5-1 and TRBJ1-2; D perhaps matches TRBD1 (5 bases). The CDR3 covers 14 residues. The ends were cut back, 0 bases at V and 5 bases at J, with 11 bases in the middle. Germline lookup yields CDR1 SGHRS and CDR2 YFSETQ.

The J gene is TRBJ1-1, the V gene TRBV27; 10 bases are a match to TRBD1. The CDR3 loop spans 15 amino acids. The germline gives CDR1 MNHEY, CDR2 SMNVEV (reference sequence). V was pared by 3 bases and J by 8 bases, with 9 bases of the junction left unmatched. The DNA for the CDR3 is TGTGCCAGCAGTTTTATAGGACAGGGGGATGCGGAAGCTTTCTTT. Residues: CASSFIGQGDAEAFF.

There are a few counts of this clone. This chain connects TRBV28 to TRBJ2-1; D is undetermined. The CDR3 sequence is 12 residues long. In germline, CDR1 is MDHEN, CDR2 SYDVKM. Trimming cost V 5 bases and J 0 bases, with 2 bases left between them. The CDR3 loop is CASSNSYNEQFF. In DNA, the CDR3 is TGTGCCAGCAGTAACTCCTACAATGAGCAGTTCTTC.

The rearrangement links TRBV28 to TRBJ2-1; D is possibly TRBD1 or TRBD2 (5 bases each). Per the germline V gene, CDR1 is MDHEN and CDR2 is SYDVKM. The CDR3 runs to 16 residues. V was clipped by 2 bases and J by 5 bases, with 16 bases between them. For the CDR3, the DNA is TGTGCCAGCAGTTTAGTCTGGGGGTCTCGAAACAATGAGCAGTTCTTC. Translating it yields CASSLVWGSRNNEQFF.

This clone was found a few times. CDR3 in DNA: TGTGCCAGCAGAAAAATGTTTGGACAGGGAAGTTTTGGAAACACCATATATTTT. It is translated as CASRKMFGQGSFGNTIYF. This rearrangement joins TRBV7-9 to TRBJ1-3; 8 positions agree with TRBD1. CDR1 is SEHNR, CDR2 FQNEAQ, per germline (reference sequence). With V trimmed by 6 bases and J by 3 bases, 16 bases remained unmatched. This CDR3 has 18 residues.

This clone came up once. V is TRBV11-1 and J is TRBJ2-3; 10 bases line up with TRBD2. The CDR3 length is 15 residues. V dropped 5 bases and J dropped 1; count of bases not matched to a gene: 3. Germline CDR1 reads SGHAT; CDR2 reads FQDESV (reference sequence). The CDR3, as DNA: TGTGCCAGCAGCCAGGGGACTAGCGGCACAGATACGCAGTATTTT. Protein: CASSQGTSGTDTQYF.

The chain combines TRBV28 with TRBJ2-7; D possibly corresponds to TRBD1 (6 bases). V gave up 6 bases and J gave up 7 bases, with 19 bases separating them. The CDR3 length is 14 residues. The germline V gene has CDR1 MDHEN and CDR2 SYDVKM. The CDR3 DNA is TGTGCCAGCAGAAGACCCGGGACACCGTGGGAGCAGTACTTC. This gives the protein CASRRPGTPWEQYF.